This TCR beta chain originates from a study of cytomegalovirus exposure and HLA in healthy donors. In germline, CDR1 is SGHTA, CDR2 FQGTGA. The CDR3 has 16 residues. Germline trimming cut 2 bases from V and 4 bases from J; bases unmatched to any gene: 6. Use of 60 Vbeta and 13 Jbeta primers characterized the PCR. Produced via immunoSEQ multiplex PCR; TCRdb's table is partial and in-frame only. Of hundreds of thousands of clones listed, over 65% are singletons. The chain joins TRBV7-3 to TRBJ2-3; 10 bases agree with TRBD2. The receptor's source is a man between 18 and 29 years old in good health and CMV-seronegative. The sequencing sample was made of PBMCs. CDR3 region: CASSLGPSGSADTQYF. CDR3 nucleotide sequence: TGTGCCAGCAGCTTAGGTCCTAGCGGGAGCGCAGATACGCAGTATTTT.